What follows are 6 T cell receptor beta chains derived from one specimen sequenced in a study of control samples from healthy donors and cancer patients (dated by TCRdb to 2018 to 2021). Libraries were constructed by the immunoSEQ multiplex PCR assay. TCRdb re-hosts the immuneACCESS table, in-frame sequences only. Its copies lack some clones; in the studies checked, an unresolved V gene accounts for under half of them, and the cause for the rest is not known. Here the sample has under 200,000 clones; approximately 96% occur a single time. Together, the top ten hold just over 1% of the sample. Sequenced material: blood. These receptors were obtained from a woman in her 30s in good health.

This sequence joins TRBV11-2 and TRBJ2-1; 12 bases align to TRBD2. The CDR3 is made up of 17 amino acids. The germline V gene has CDR1 SGHAT and CDR2 FQNNGV. J lost 8 bases, V lost 5 bases, and 13 bases had no gene match. CDR3 residues: CASSKRTSGTRVDEQFF. In nucleotides, the CDR3 is TGTGCCAGCAGCAAACGGACTAGCGGGACCCGAGTCGATGAGCAGTTCTTC.

The V and J genes are TRBV11-2 and TRBJ2-7; D tentatively reads TRBD1 or TRBD2 (5 bases each). CDR3 length: 16 amino acids. Germline lookup yields CDR1 SGHAT and CDR2 FQNNGV. V shed 0 bases and J shed 3 bases, with 15 bases lying between them. The chain's CDR3 is CASSLDPMAGSYEQYF. Written as DNA, the CDR3 is TGTGCCAGCAGCTTAGATCCGATGGCAGGGAGCTACGAGCAGTACTTC.

The chain couples TRBV24-1 to TRBJ2-1; TRBD1 matches 9 bases. Trimming removed 3 bases from V and 7 bases from J; junction bases left unmatched: 9. Per the germline V gene, CDR1 is KGHDR and CDR2 is SFDVKD. CDR3 length equals 16 residues. CDR3 nucleotide sequence: TGTGCCACCAGTGATCCCGGGACAGGGCTTCCGAATGAGCAGTTCTTC. This encodes CATSDPGTGLPNEQFF.

This sequence joins TRBV28 and TRBJ1-6; possibly TRBD1 for D (6 bases). The germline V gene has CDR1 MDHEN and CDR2 SYDVKM. Trimming shortened V by 6 bases and J by 12 bases, and 21 bases separated the two germline ends. The length of the CDR3 is 15 residues. The DNA of the CDR3 is TGTGCCAGCAGACCCACAGGGTGGGGGCCTTTACCCCTCCACTTT. Translating it yields CASRPTGWGPLPLHF.

The chain carries TRBV2 and TRBJ1-2; D remains unclear. The germline V gene has CDR1 SNHLY and CDR2 FYNNEI. The CDR3 has 13 amino acids. V lost 4 bases and J lost 0, with 6 bases in between. In nucleotides, the CDR3 is TGTGCCAGCAGTGGGGATTCTAACTATGGCTACACCTTC. Amino acid sequence: CASSGDSNYGYTF.

This clone was seen a few times. V gene TRBV3-1 (or the pseudogene TRBV3-2) combines with J gene TRBJ1-2, with 10 positions matching TRBD1. With V trimmed by 1 base and J by 2 bases, 4 bases remained unmatched. This CDR3 spans 16 amino acids. Per the germline V gene, CDR1 is LGHDT and CDR2 is YNNKEL (reference sequence). CDR3 sequence: CASSQAGGQGNYGYTF. CDR3 bases: TGTGCCAGCAGCCAAGCCGGGGGACAGGGGAACTATGGCTACACCTTC.